The 8 T cell receptor beta chains presented below share a single source sample, sequenced in a study of blood T cell repertoires in COVID-19 (dated by TCRdb to 2020 to 2022). The protocol used for the library was the immunoSEQ multiplex PCR assay. TCRdb retrieved this table from immuneACCESS and kept in-frame rearrangements only. Not all clones are present; in checked studies, unresolved V genes account for under half, and no reason is known for the remainder. The sample data list 300,000 or so clones, and less than 90% of these were observed just once. The top ten clones comprise more than 1% of the sample. Sequencing was carried out using PBMCs or T cells enriched from blood (not recorded which). The source of these receptors is a woman in her 30s who had recovered from COVID-19.

This clone was counted a few times. The chain combines TRBV27 with TRBJ1-2, with no clear D. V was trimmed by 4 bases and J by 8 bases, leaving 17 bases between them. The CDR3 covers 14 residues. Germline assignment: CDR1 MNHEY and CDR2 SMNVEV (reference sequence). CDR3 amino acids: CASSSAGAARGYTF. For the CDR3, the DNA is TGTGCCAGCAGTTCGGCAGGCGCAGCCCGGGGCTACACCTTC.

J is TRBJ1-4 and V is TRBV12-3 or TRBV12-4, with no clear D. The CDR3 is made up of 13 amino acids. Trimming took 3 bases from V and 8 from J, leaving 10 bases between them. CDR3 coding DNA: TGTGCCAGCAGTTTCGAGCTCAAAGAAAAACTGTTTTTT. Its protein product is CASSFELKEKLFF.

The chain has TRBV18 and TRBJ2-7; 8 nucleotides line up with TRBD1. Germline-derived CDR1 and CDR2 are KGHSH and LQKENI. The CDR3 extends over 15 amino acids. The junction had 7 bases not matched to a gene; V was cut back by 2 bases and J by 4 bases. The CDR3 DNA follows: TGTGCCAGCTCACCAACAGGGGGAGGATGGTACGAGCAGTACTTC. Its protein is CASSPTGGGWYEQYF.

The chain joins TRBV24-1 to TRBJ2-2; the D gene is possibly TRBD2 (6 bases). The CDR3 consists of 14 residues. The V and J ends lost 0 bases and 6 bases respectively, with 7 bases between them. Germline CDR1 KGHDR, CDR2 SFDVKD. In nucleotides, the CDR3 is TGTGCCACCAGTGATTTGTGGGGGGCCGGGGAGCTGTTTTTT. This sequence encodes CATSDLWGAGELFF.

The chain links TRBV4-1 to TRBJ1-1, with D unclear. V dropped 2 bases and J dropped 8 bases, with 6 bases sitting between them. The germline CDR1 and CDR2 sequences are MGHRA and YSYEKL. The CDR3 has 11 residues. CDR3: CASSQSAEAFF. The CDR3 nucleotides are TGCGCCAGCAGCCAAAGCGCAGAAGCTTTCTTT.

The V and J genes are TRBV5-8 and TRBJ1-5; 8 bases match TRBD1. Germline V gene sequence: CDR1 SGHTS, CDR2 YDEGEE. V shed 2 bases and J 5 bases; nucleotides not matched to a gene: 6. The CDR3 length is 15 residues. The CDR3 DNA reads as TGTGCCAGCAGCTTCCGGGACAGGTACTATCAGCCCCAGCATTTT. This translates into CASSFRDRYYQPQHF.

The rearrangement uses TRBV30 and TRBJ2-5; 11 bases agree with TRBD2. Germline V gene sequence: CDR1 GTSNPN, CDR2 SVGIG (reference sequence). This CDR3 is 14 amino acids long. V lost 3 bases, J lost 5 bases, and 5 bases stayed unmatched. In DNA form, the CDR3 reads TGTGCCTGGAGGCTAGCGGGGGGCGGGGAGACCCAGTACTTC. It encodes CAWRLAGGGETQYF.

V and J are TRBV7-9 and TRBJ1-1, with TRBD1 matching over 9 bases. This CDR3 is 16 amino acids long. Germline assignment: CDR1 SEHNR and CDR2 FQNEAQ (reference sequence). The trim removed 5 bases at V and 1 base at J, leaving 8 bases unmatched. CDR3: CASSPEGQGENTEAFF. The CDR3 DNA reads as TGTGCCAGCAGCCCGGAGGGACAGGGCGAGAACACTGAAGCTTTCTTT.